This is a list of T cell receptor beta chains from one sample in a study of blood T cell repertoires in COVID-19. Only in-frame clones appear in the TCRdb table, and some are missing; sequencing was by immunoSEQ multiplex PCR. The sample has roughly 410,000 clones; about 89% are singletons. Sequenced input: peripheral blood. All receptors derive from a woman aged 55-70 years with COVID-19, enrolled during active disease. Both conserved end residues are part of each CDR3. A D gene is named only where the DNA matches it firmly. Size is omitted from some rows. Given values are once, few, many or a class for expanded clones.

CATSPGTGSYGYTF	TGTGCCACCAGCCCCGGGACAGGGTCGTATGGCTACACCTTC	TRBJ1-2	TRBD1	.	TRBV24-1
CASSPPGARTDTQYF	TGTGCCAGCTCACCACCGGGGGCCCGCACAGATACGCAGTATTTT	TRBJ2-3	.	.	TRBV18
CASRPRDSEKLFF	TGTGCCAGCAGGCCCCGGGACTCTGAAAAACTGTTTTTT	TRBJ1-4	.	few	TRBV6-6
CASSPARGTTYNEQFF	TGTGCCAGCAGCCCAGCTCGGGGTACGACCTACAATGAGCAGTTCTTC	TRBJ2-1	.	.	TRBV11-1
CASTNVGGAVIFGANVLTF	TGTGCCAGCACCAATGTGGGGGGGGCCGTAATTTTTGGGGCCAACGTCCTGACTTTC	TRBJ2-6	.	.	TRBV11-2
CASSDPGQGYTGELFF	TGCGCCAGCAGTGATCCGGGACAGGGGTACACCGGGGAGCTGTTTTTT	TRBJ2-2	TRBD1	.	TRBV10-1
CATSTLQAYEQYF	TGTGCCACCAGCACTTTACAGGCCTACGAGCAGTACTTC	TRBJ2-7	.	.	TRBV15
CASSLGGVSYEQYF	TGCGCCAGCAGCTTGGGTGGAGTTTCCTACGAGCAGTACTTC	TRBJ2-7	.	.	TRBV5-1
CASRGGSYNEQFF	TGTGCCAGTAGGGGGGGCTCCTACAATGAGCAGTTCTTC	TRBJ2-1	.	.	TRBV19
CASSQRTGGVYGYTF	TGTGCCAGCAGCCAAAGGACAGGCGGGGTCTATGGCTACACCTTC	TRBJ1-2	TRBD1	.	TRBV14
CASRKGTSALWADTQYF	TGTGCCAGCAGGAAAGGGACTAGCGCTCTGTGGGCAGATACGCAGTATTTT	TRBJ2-3	TRBD2	.	TRBV2
CASSQSNQGSWPQHF	TGTGCCAGCAGCCAATCGAACCAGGGGAGTTGGCCCCAGCATTTT	TRBJ1-5	.	.	TRBV4-2
CASSLQGNRETQYF	TGTGCCAGCAGTTTACAGGGGAATCGAGAGACCCAGTACTTC	TRBJ2-5	.	.	TRBV27
CASSPPRGASNQPQHF	TGTGCCAGCAGCCCTCCCAGGGGAGCAAGCAATCAGCCCCAGCATTTT	TRBJ1-5	.	.	TRBV28
CASSYRELGSLNTEAFF	TGTGCCAGCAGTTACAGGGAATTGGGGTCCTTGAACACTGAAGCTTTCTTT	TRBJ1-1	.	.	TRBV28
CASSWGGGNEKLFF	TGTGCCAGCAGCTGGGGGGGAGGTAATGAAAAACTGTTTTTT	TRBJ1-4	.	.	TRBV11-2
CASSASGWAGYTF	TGTGCCAGCAGCGCGTCAGGGTGGGCTGGCTACACCTTC	TRBJ1-2	.	.	TRBV9
CASSDLPSGRGLSYEQYF	TGCGCCAGCAGTGATCTCCCCTCCGGCAGGGGGCTATCCTACGAGCAGTACTTC	TRBJ2-7	TRBD1	.	TRBV10-1
CASSEGSSYQPQHF	TGTGCCAGCAGTGAAGGTAGTAGCTATCAGCCCCAGCATTTT	TRBJ1-5	.	.	TRBV2
CASSRERVGTEAFF	TGTGCCAGCAGCCGCGAGAGGGTTGGGACTGAAGCTTTCTTT	TRBJ1-1	.	few	TRBV14
CASSDRNTEAFF	TGTGCCAGCAGCGACAGGAACACTGAAGCTTTCTTT	TRBJ1-1	.	.	TRBV28
CASSPTVSYGYTF	TGTGCCAGCAGCCCCACAGTATCCTATGGCTACACCTTC	TRBJ1-2	.	.	TRBV14
CASSLYGQPYEQYF	TGTGCCAGCAGTTTGTATGGACAGCCTTACGAGCAGTACTTC	TRBJ2-7	.	.	TRBV28
CASSNQGGAYYGYTF	TGTGCCAGCTCTAACCAAGGGGGCGCTTACTATGGCTACACCTTC	TRBJ1-2	TRBD1	.	TRBV18
CASSQDGASYAFF	TGCGCCAGCAGCCAAGATGGGGCAAGTTATGCTTTCTTT	TRBJ1-1	.	.	TRBV4-1
CASSVGDIGYYEQYF	TGTGCCAGCAGCGTAGGGGACATAGGGTATTACGAGCAGTACTTC	TRBJ2-7	.	.	TRBV9
CATSDSPGLAAQETQYF	TGTGCCACCAGTGATTCTCCGGGACTAGCGGCCCAAGAGACCCAGTACTTC	TRBJ2-5	TRBD2	.	TRBV24-1
CASSRAYWLEADTQYF	TGCGCCAGCAGCCGAGCCTACTGGCTAGAGGCAGATACGCAGTATTTT	TRBJ2-3	.	.	TRBV4-1
CASSENFGIRHTDTQYF	TGTGCCAGCAGTGAAAATTTCGGCATAAGACACACAGATACGCAGTATTTT	TRBJ2-3	.	.	TRBV2
CASSIGRGTEAFF	TGTGCCAGTAGTATCGGAAGGGGTACTGAAGCTTTCTTT	TRBJ1-1	.	once	TRBV19
CASSEAGLPYNEQFF	TGTGCCAGCAGCGAAGCGGGGCTCCCTTACAATGAGCAGTTCTTC	TRBJ2-1	TRBD2	.	TRBV7-6
CASSSYRDRNEKLFF	TGCGCCAGCAGCTCGTACAGGGATCGTAATGAAAAACTGTTTTTT	TRBJ1-4	.	.	TRBV5-1
CASSLRGEKLFF	TGTGCCAGCAGCTTACGAGGCGAAAAACTGTTTTTT	TRBJ1-4	.	.	TRBV7-9
CASSLEVAGSSDTQYF	TGCGCCAGCAGCTTGGAAGTGGCAGGGTCGTCAGATACGCAGTATTTT	TRBJ2-3	.	once	TRBV5-1
CASSFPPGSGNTIYF	TGTGCCAGCAGCTTTCCGCCAGGGTCTGGAAACACCATATATTTT	TRBJ1-3	.	.	TRBV5-6
CASRGVPLGANVLTF	TGTGCCAGTAGGGGAGTCCCTCTGGGGGCCAACGTCCTGACTTTC	TRBJ2-6	.	.	TRBV19
CASTRTGGLGNEKLFF	TGTGCCAGTACCCGGACAGGGGGCTTGGGTAATGAAAAACTGTTTTTT	TRBJ1-4	TRBD1	.	TRBV2
CASSQGTSGGLETQYF	TGTGCCAGCAGCCAAGGGACTAGCGGGGGGTTGGAGACCCAGTACTTC	TRBJ2-5	TRBD2	.	TRBV4-2
CASSPRTNVGHIQYF	TGTGCCAGTAGTCCCCGGACTAACGTTGGGCACATTCAGTACTTC	TRBJ2-4	.	once	TRBV19
CASSLIIMTGSDQETQYF	TGTGCCAGCAGCTTAATCATAATGACAGGGTCAGACCAAGAGACCCAGTACTTC	TRBJ2-5	TRBD1	.	TRBV5-4
CASSQRSEAFF	TGTGCCAGCAGCCAAAGGAGTGAAGCTTTCTTT	TRBJ1-1	.	.	TRBV3-1/TRBV3-2
CASSIRDRSDGYTF	TGTGCCAGTAGTATAAGGGACAGATCCGATGGCTACACCTTC	TRBJ1-2	TRBD1	.	TRBV19
CASSLGTFTGELFF	TGCGCCAGCAGCTTGGGAACTTTCACCGGGGAGCTGTTTTTT	TRBJ2-2	.	few	TRBV5-1
CASSVDRSYGYTF	TGTGCCAGCAGCGTAGACAGGAGCTATGGCTACACCTTC	TRBJ1-2	.	.	TRBV9
CASTPATIDGYTF	TGTGCCAGCACCCCTGCGACTATTGATGGCTACACCTTC	TRBJ1-2	.	.	TRBV6-6
CASRASGNTDTQYF	TGTGCCAGCAGGGCTAGCGGGAACACAGATACGCAGTATTTT	TRBJ2-3	TRBD2	.	TRBV27
CASRWSGGDQPQHF	TGTGCCAGTAGATGGTCAGGAGGGGATCAGCCCCAGCATTTT	TRBJ1-5	.	.	TRBV19
CASSFGAVNTGELFF	TGCGCCAGCAGCTTCGGAGCGGTGAACACCGGGGAGCTGTTTTTT	TRBJ2-2	.	.	TRBV5-1
CASSIRGGQGATEAFF	TGTGCCAGCAGCATCCGAGGGGGACAGGGGGCCACTGAAGCTTTCTTT	TRBJ1-1	TRBD1	.	TRBV9
CAWSVSRGHRSSPLHF	TGTGCCTGGAGTGTAAGCCGGGGACACCGCAGTTCACCCCTCCACTTT	TRBJ1-6	.	.	TRBV30
CASSDSGGYFNEQFF	TGTGCCAGCAGTGATAGCGGGGGGTACTTTAATGAGCAGTTCTTC	TRBJ2-1	TRBD2	.	TRBV2
CASSLAGGSLYEQFF	TGTGCCAGCAGTTTAGCGGGGGGATCTCTCTATGAGCAGTTCTTC	TRBJ2-1	TRBD2	.	TRBV6-5
CASSYSRSQYNEQFF	TGTGCCAGCAGTTACTCGAGGAGCCAGTACAATGAGCAGTTCTTC	TRBJ2-1	.	.	TRBV6-5
CASSDTGVSYNEQFF	TGTGCCAGCAGTGACACAGGGGTCTCCTACAATGAGCAGTTCTTC	TRBJ2-1	TRBD1	few	TRBV6-4
CATSDLPGGCFYQKQETQYF	TGTGCCACCAGTGATTTGCCAGGGGGCTGTTTTTATCAGAAACAAGAGACCCAGTACTTC	TRBJ2-5	TRBD1	few	TRBV24-1